The 26 T cell receptor beta chains below come from one sample, sequenced in a study of blood T cell repertoires in COVID-19. Sequencing was performed with immunoSEQ multiplex PCR; in TCRdb, only in-frame clones are kept and a portion is missing. Among tens of thousands of clones, 88% were seen once, and the ten largest hold approximately 21%. Sequences were obtained from peripheral blood. These receptors were collected from a man in his 70s in a cohort sampled during active COVID-19.

The rearrangement links TRBV9 to TRBJ1-1, with 9 bases lining up with TRBD1. This CDR3 has 15 residues. J was trimmed by 5 bases and V by 4 bases; bases with no gene match: 9. Germline V gene sequence: CDR1 SGDLS, CDR2 YYNGEE. This CDR3 is CASSLSLDRGTEAFF. The CDR3 nucleotides read TGTGCCAGCAGCCTCAGCCTGGACAGGGGTACTGAAGCTTTCTTT.

The genes are TRBV19 and TRBJ1-2; 8 nucleotides align to TRBD1. The J segment lost 3 bases and the V segment lost 6 bases, leaving 9 bases of the junction unmatched. There are 15 residues in the CDR3. The germline V gene has CDR1 LNHDA and CDR2 SQIVND (reference sequence). CDR3 region: CASRATGESDYGYTF. The DNA for the CDR3 is TGTGCCAGTAGGGCGACAGGGGAAAGTGACTATGGCTACACCTTC.

The chain carries TRBV18 and TRBJ1-5, with D possibly TRBD1 on 5 matching bases. Trimming pared 3 bases from V and 6 bases from J, leaving 18 bases between. The CDR3 is 16 amino acids. The germline gives CDR1 KGHSH, CDR2 LQKENI. Here the CDR3 DNA reads TGTGCCAGCTCACCCCAAGGGGCAGGGCAGGGTCAGCCCCAGCATTTT. Encoded protein: CASSPQGAGQGQPQHF.

The rearrangement uses TRBV7-9 and TRBJ1-1, with 8 nucleotides matching TRBD1. Germline V lookup: CDR1 SEHNR, CDR2 FQNEAQ (reference sequence). With V trimmed by 3 bases and J by 5 bases, 8 bases remained unmatched. The CDR3 covers 15 residues. The CDR3 loop is CASSFLSTGGTEAFF. For the CDR3, the DNA is TGTGCCAGCAGCTTCCTGTCAACAGGGGGTACTGAAGCTTTCTTT.

The chain carries TRBV19 and TRBJ2-1, with TRBD1 identical over 10 bases. The trim removed 6 bases at V and 2 bases at J, leaving 4 bases unmatched. Germline CDR1 is LNHDA and CDR2 is SQIVND (reference sequence). This CDR3 comprises 15 residues. The chain's CDR3 is CASRPDRGTYNEQFF. Written as DNA, the CDR3 is TGTGCCAGTAGACCGGACAGGGGGACCTACAATGAGCAGTTCTTC.

The chain employs TRBV6-2 or TRBV6-3 and TRBJ2-3; 8 nucleotides agree with TRBD2. V lost 6 bases, J lost 1 base, and 6 bases stayed unmatched. The CDR3 runs 15 residues. Germline V gives CDR1 MNHEY, CDR2 SVGEGT. CDR3 DNA sequence: TGTGCCAGCAGCGACCAAGCGGGGGGCACAGATACGCAGTATTTT. Translating it yields CASSDQAGGTDTQYF.

The rearrangement uses TRBV7-9 and TRBJ2-1; weak D call: TRBD1 (5 bases). Trimming stripped 3 bases from V and 0 bases from J, with 15 bases between. The CDR3 has 17 amino acids. Germline loops: CDR1 SEHNR, CDR2 FQNEAQ (reference sequence). In nucleotides, the CDR3 is TGTGCCAGCAGCTTTACCCGGACAACCTCCTCCTACAATGAGCAGTTCTTC. Its translation is CASSFTRTTSSYNEQFF.

This chain connects TRBV6-5 to TRBJ1-2; maybe TRBD1 (6 bases). Deletions cut 2 bases from V and 4 bases from J, with 8 bases between. CDR1 is MNHEY, CDR2 SVGAGI, per germline. The CDR3 loop spans 13 amino acids. The CDR3 nucleotides are TGTGCCAGCAGTTACGAAGGGGGCTATGGCTACACCTTC. This gives the protein CASSYEGGYGYTF.

The chain combines TRBV5-1 with TRBJ1-5; D not resolved. In germline, CDR1 is SGHRS, CDR2 YFSETQ. V lost 4 bases and J 2 bases, leaving 7 bases between the germline ends. The CDR3 runs 13 residues. The CDR3 coding sequence is TGCGCCAGCAGCCCCGGGGGCAATCAGCCCCAGCATTTT. Translated, it gives CASSPGGNQPQHF.

The chain couples TRBV6-5 to TRBJ2-7; 7 nucleotides match TRBD2. V shed 6 bases and J 0 bases; nucleotides not matched to a gene: 8. From germline, CDR1 is MNHEY and CDR2 SVGAGI. This CDR3 is 15 amino acids long. The CDR3 bases are TGTGCCAGCAGGACGAGCGGGGTGAGCTCCTACGAGCAGTACTTC. Translating gives CASRTSGVSSYEQYF.

This clone occurred once. The chain has TRBV20-1 and TRBJ1-5; D is ambiguous. This CDR3 comprises 12 residues. The germline V and J ends were trimmed by 5 bases and 3 bases, with 8 bases remaining between them. Germline lookup yields CDR1 DFQATT and CDR2 SNEGSKA (reference sequence). The CDR3 nucleotides read TGCAGTGCTCGTGACAACAATCAGCCCCAGCATTTT. This codes for CSARDNNQPQHF.

The chain joins TRBV2 to TRBJ2-7; D gene ambiguous. CDR3 length equals 14 residues. Trimming took off 5 bases at V and 0 bases at J, with 11 bases between the two ends. The V gene's germline CDR1 is SNHLY and CDR2 FYNNEI. This CDR3 reads CASSREQNSYEQYF. CDR3 nucleotides: TGTGCCAGCAGTCGAGAACAGAACTCCTACGAGCAGTACTTC.

The chain employs TRBV6-4 and TRBJ2-1, with D unclear. In germline, CDR1 is MRHNA, CDR2 SNTAGT. The CDR3 has 14 amino acids. The V gene lost 2 bases and the J gene lost 9 bases, with 14 bases spanning the gap. The CDR3 is CASSDGNSRSEQFF. The CDR3 DNA reads TGTGCCAGCAGTGACGGCAATAGTCGGAGTGAGCAGTTCTTC.

This clone was seen a single time. CDR3 amino acids: CASSHIAGGSYNEQFF. DNA for the CDR3: TGTGCCAGCAGCCATATAGCGGGAGGGTCCTACAATGAGCAGTTCTTC. The chain uses TRBV7-9 and TRBJ2-1; 11 bases match TRBD2. J was trimmed by 1 base and V by 5 bases; bases with no gene match: 4. The CDR3 loop spans 16 amino acids. Germline V gives CDR1 SEHNR, CDR2 FQNEAQ (reference sequence).

The chain links TRBV5-6 to TRBJ2-2, with no clear D. The germline CDR1 and CDR2 sequences are SGHDT and YYEEEE. V was shortened by 2 bases and J by 5 bases, with 7 bases between the two germline ends. The CDR3 loop spans 13 amino acids. Written as DNA, the CDR3 is TGTGCCAGCAGCTTCCTAGTTACCGGGGAGCTGTTTTTT. Translated, it gives CASSFLVTGELFF.

The chain is built from TRBV27 and TRBJ1-6; possible D gene TRBD1, 5 bases. Trimming left V 8 bases short and J 0 bases short, with 14 bases between. This CDR3 is built from 16 residues. CDR1 and CDR2 from the germline V gene are MNHEY and SMNVEV (reference sequence). CDR3: CASGRQLSSYNSPLHF. The DNA for the CDR3 is TGTGCCAGCGGCCGACAGTTAAGCTCCTATAATTCACCCCTCCACTTT.

This clone turned up a few times. V usage is TRBV10-1 and J usage is TRBJ2-1, with D possibly being TRBD2 (5 bases). The CDR3 has 18 amino acids. Deletions cut 6 bases from V and 0 bases from J, with 21 bases between. CDR1 is WNHNN, CDR2 SYGVQD, per germline (reference sequence). In nucleotides, the CDR3 is TGCGCCAGCAGCGGCCGGCGGAGGTCCCTAAGCTCCTACAATGAGCAGTTCTTC. Protein: CASSGRRRSLSSYNEQFF.

This rearrangement joins TRBV5-5 to TRBJ1-2, with D maybe TRBD1 (6 bases). The CDR3 is 13 residues long. Germline assignment: CDR1 SGHKS and CDR2 YYEKEE (reference sequence). V shed 0 bases and J shed 8 bases, with 11 bases lying between them. The CDR3 DNA reads TGTGCCAGCAGCTTGGAAACAGGGTCCGGCTACACCTTC. This codes for CASSLETGSGYTF.

The genes are TRBV30 and TRBJ1-5; the D is unclear. Trimming took off 0 bases at V and 9 bases at J, with 9 bases between the two ends. Per the germline V gene, CDR1 is GTSNPN and CDR2 is SVGIG (reference sequence). The CDR3 covers 12 residues. The DNA of the CDR3 is TGTGCCTGGAGTGTTGGGCATGGGCCCCAGCATTTT. This sequence encodes CAWSVGHGPQHF.

V and J are TRBV27 and TRBJ2-7, with TRBD1 matching over 7 bases. The germline gives CDR1 MNHEY, CDR2 SMNVEV (reference sequence). The CDR3 sequence is 14 residues long. V shed 5 bases and J 4 bases; nucleotides not matched to a gene: 8. The CDR3 DNA is TGTGCCAGCAGTCCAGGTGGCAGGGGGTACGAGCAGTACTTC. Protein: CASSPGGRGYEQYF.

This chain uses TRBV18 with TRBJ1-2, with no clear D. The CDR3 runs to 14 residues. The germline CDR1 and CDR2 sequences are KGHSH and LQKENI. Trimming pared 6 bases from V and 4 bases from J, leaving 15 bases between. The CDR3 protein is CASSPLGGFYGYTF. CDR3 sequence (DNA): TGTGCCAGCTCGCCATTGGGAGGGTTCTATGGCTACACCTTC. The full variable domain, its missing parts supplied by reference TRBV18 and TRBJ1-2, is NAGVMQNPRHLVRRRGQEARLRCSPMKGHSHVYWYRQLPEEGLKFMVYLQKENIIDESGMPKERFSAEFPKEGPSILRIQQVVRGDSAAYFCASSPLGGFYGYTFGSGTRLTVV.

The rearrangement uses TRBV6-1 and TRBJ1-2; maybe TRBD1 (5 bases). The germline V gene encodes CDR1 MNHNS and CDR2 SASEGT. Trimming stripped 0 bases from V and 0 bases from J, with 11 bases between. The CDR3 consists of 16 residues. CDR3 protein: CASSEALTAANYGYTF. CDR3 bases: TGTGCCAGCAGTGAAGCCCTGACAGCAGCTAACTATGGCTACACCTTC.

In this sample, this clone turned up once. V and J are TRBV2 and TRBJ2-2; tentatively, D is TRBD2 (5 bases). The germline V gene encodes CDR1 SNHLY and CDR2 FYNNEI. This CDR3 has 16 amino acids. V was pared by 3 bases and J by 0 bases, with 11 bases between. The CDR3 protein is CASSERRRSNTGELFF. In DNA form, the CDR3 reads TGTGCCAGCAGTGAGCGGAGGCGATCGAACACCGGGGAGCTGTTTTTT.

This chain's CDR3 is CASSPGQAYEQYF. CDR3 coding DNA: TGTGCCAGCAGCCCGGGACAAGCCTACGAGCAGTACTTC. This chain uses TRBV11-2 with TRBJ2-7, with D maybe TRBD1 (6 bases). The V gene's germline CDR1 is SGHAT and CDR2 FQNNGV. The CDR3 runs to 13 residues. V dropped 5 bases and J dropped 2 bases, with 10 bases sitting between them.

This chain links TRBV12-5 with TRBJ1-1, with 11 nucleotides matching TRBD1. Germline CDR1 LGHNT, CDR2 FRNRAP. Losses at the gene ends were 4 bases for V and 4 bases for J; bases not matched to a gene: 14. This CDR3 has 18 residues. The CDR3 DNA sequence: TGTGCTAGTGGTTCCCTCACCTACAGGACAGGGGGCTTCACTGAAGCTTTCTTT. This codes for CASGSLTYRTGGFTEAFF.

The gene calls are TRBV15 and TRBJ2-7; perhaps TRBD2 as D (5 bases). The CDR3 spans 16 residues. The V end was cut by 0 bases, the J end by 1 base, with 13 bases between. Looked up from germline, CDR1 is LNHNV and CDR2 is YYDKDF (reference sequence). The CDR3 reads CATSRDYGVQSYEQYF. The CDR3, as DNA: TGTGCCACCAGCAGAGATTACGGGGTGCAGTCCTACGAGCAGTACTTC.